Sequencing of this T cell receptor (beta chain) was carried out in a study of identical twins. Study-level findings and limits: In zero-insertion analyses, partial confounding could arise from invariant MAIT and iNKT cells. While abundant cord blood beta clonotypes carried fewer insertions, memory repertoires showed no such pattern.

Concerning this clonotype itself: Its matching antigen is unknown.

Unique molecular identifiers were present on the cDNA, which also gained a universal primer site by template switching. From the 5' RACE reads, TCRdb called clonotypes with MiXCR, one entry per CDR3 protein. Among under 300,000 distinct CDR3 sequences listed, roughly 13% were seen once. Germline CDR1 and CDR2: SGDLS and YYNGEE. V was cut by 3 bases and J by 7 bases, with 19 bases left in between. The CDR3 has 15 amino acids. This receptor was taken from a woman under 30 in good health. The sequenced sample was memory (CD45RO+) T cells sorted from blood. The chain uses TRBV9 and TRBJ2-5, with D maybe TRBD2 (5 bases). The CDR3 sequence is CASSGDSPSRATQYF. DNA for the CDR3: TGTGCCAGCAGCGGGGATTCCCCATCGCGGGCGACCCAGTACTTC.